This TCR beta chain stems from a study of T cells in Graves' hyperthyroidism and ophthalmopathy. Amplification of TCR beta CDR3 regions was performed using RNA transcripts as template. A first-round RT-PCR of the TCR CDR3 used the HTBI primer set. TCRdb passed the multiplex PCR reads through MiXCR, listing each CDR3 protein once. Among hundreds of thousands of distinct CDR3 sequences, around 16% were seen once, and the ten largest hold 3% to 4%. CDR3 length: 12 residues. CDR1 DFQATT and CDR2 SNEGSKA come from the germline V gene (reference sequence). V shed 7 bases and J shed 1 base, with 10 bases lying between them. Overall study findings and caveats: Classification by a 13 V-J model distinguished ophthalmopathy from stable hyperthyroidism.

This clonotype was counted at least ten times. Its antigen is not known. Patients aged 18 to 65 with hyperthyroidism were newly diagnosed, with duration under 2 months. Fresh peripheral blood, 10 ml, was the source of the PBMCs. The sequence derives from a woman between 25 and 40 years old with Graves' hyperthyroidism. The sequenced sample was blood. V and J are TRBV20-1 and TRBJ1-1; D gene unclear. The CDR3 DNA follows: TGCAGTGGGTATCGACCGAACACTGAAGCTTTCTTT. This encodes CSGYRPNTEAFF.